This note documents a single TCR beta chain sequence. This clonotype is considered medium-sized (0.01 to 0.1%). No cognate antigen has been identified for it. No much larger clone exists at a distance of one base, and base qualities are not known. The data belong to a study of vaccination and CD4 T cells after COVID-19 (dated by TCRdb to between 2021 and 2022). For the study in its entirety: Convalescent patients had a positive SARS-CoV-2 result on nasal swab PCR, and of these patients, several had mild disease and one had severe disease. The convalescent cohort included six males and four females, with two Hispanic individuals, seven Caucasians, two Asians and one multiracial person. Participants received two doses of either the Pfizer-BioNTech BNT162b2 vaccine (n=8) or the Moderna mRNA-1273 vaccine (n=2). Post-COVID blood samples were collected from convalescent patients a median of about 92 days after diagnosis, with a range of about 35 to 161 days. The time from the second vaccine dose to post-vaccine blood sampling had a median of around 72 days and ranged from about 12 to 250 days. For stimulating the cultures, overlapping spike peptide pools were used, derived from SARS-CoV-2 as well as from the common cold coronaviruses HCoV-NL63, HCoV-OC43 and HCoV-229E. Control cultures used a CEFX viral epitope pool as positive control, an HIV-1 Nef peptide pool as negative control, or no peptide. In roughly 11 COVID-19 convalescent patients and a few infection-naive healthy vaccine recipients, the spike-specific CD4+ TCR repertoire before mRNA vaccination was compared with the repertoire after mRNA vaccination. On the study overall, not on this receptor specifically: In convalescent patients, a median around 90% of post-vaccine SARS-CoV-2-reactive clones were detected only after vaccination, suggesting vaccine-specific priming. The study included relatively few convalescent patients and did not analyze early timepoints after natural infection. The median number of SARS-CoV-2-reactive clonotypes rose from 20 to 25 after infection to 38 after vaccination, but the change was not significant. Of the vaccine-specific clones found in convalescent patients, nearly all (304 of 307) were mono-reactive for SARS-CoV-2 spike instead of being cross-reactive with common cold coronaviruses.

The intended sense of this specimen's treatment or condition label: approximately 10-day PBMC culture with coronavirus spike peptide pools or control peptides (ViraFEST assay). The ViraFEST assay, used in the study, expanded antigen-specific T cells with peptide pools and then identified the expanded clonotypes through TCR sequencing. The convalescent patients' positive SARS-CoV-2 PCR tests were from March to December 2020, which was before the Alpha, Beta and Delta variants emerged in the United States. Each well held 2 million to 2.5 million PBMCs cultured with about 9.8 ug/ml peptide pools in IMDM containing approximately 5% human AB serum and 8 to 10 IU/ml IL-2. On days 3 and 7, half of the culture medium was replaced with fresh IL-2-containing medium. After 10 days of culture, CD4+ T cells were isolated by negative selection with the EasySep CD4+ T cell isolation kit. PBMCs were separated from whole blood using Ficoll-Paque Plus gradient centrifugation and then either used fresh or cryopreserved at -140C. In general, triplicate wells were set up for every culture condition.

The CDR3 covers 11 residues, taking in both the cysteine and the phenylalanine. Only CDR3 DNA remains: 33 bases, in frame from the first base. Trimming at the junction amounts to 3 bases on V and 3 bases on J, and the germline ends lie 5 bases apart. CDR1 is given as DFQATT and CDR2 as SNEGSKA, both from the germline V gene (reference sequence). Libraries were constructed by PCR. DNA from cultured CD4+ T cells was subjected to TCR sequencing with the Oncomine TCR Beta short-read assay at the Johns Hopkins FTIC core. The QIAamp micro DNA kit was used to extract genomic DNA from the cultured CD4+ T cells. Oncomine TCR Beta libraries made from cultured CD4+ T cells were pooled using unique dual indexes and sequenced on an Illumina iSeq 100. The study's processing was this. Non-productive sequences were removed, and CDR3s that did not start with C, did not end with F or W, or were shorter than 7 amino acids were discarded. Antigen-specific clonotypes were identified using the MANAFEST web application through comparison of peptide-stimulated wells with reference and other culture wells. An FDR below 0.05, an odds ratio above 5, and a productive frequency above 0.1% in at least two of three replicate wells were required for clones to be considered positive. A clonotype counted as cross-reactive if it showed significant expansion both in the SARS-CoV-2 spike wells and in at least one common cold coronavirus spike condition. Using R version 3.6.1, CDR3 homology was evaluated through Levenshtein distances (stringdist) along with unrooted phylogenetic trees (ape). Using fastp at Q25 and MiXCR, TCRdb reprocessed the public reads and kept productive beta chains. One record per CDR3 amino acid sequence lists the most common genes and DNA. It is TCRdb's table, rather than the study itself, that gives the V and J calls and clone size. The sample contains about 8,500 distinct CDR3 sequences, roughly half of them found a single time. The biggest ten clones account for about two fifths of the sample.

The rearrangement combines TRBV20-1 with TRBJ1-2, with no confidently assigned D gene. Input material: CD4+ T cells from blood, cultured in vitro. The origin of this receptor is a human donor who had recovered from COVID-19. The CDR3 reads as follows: CSASQDYGYTF. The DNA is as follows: TGCAGTGCTAGCCAGGACTATGGCTACACCTTC.